A single sample is the source of the 30 T cell receptor beta chains below, sequenced in a study of radiotherapy plus CTLA-4 blockade in lung cancer. TCRdb keeps only in-frame clones here, not all; method: immunoSEQ multiplex PCR. There are approximately 83,000 clones in the sample; about 79% occur only once, and less than 4% lies in the top ten. Specimen: peripheral blood, collected from a patient treated with radiotherapy plus ipilimumab. Source of these receptors: a human donor with non-small cell lung cancer who had a partial response to radiotherapy plus ipilimumab. Some clones in this sample may be carry-over from other donors' samples.

This chain uses TRBV13 with TRBJ1-1; D might be TRBD1 (5 bases). The CDR3 contains 14 residues. The germline V gene has CDR1 PRHDT and CDR2 FYEKMQ (reference sequence). Trimming took 1 base from V and 1 from J, leaving 7 bases between them. CDR3 in DNA: TGTGCCAGCAGCTTAGTTGGGGCGAACACTGAAGCTTTCTTT. Protein sequence: CASSLVGANTEAFF. The full variable domain, in which reference TRBV13 and TRBJ1-1 provide the parts outside the CDR3, is AAGVIQSPRHLIKEKRETATLKCYPIPRHDTVYWYQQGPGQDPQFLISFYEKMQSDKGSIPDRFSAQQFSDYHSELNMSSLELGDSALYFCASSLVGANTEAFFGQGTRLTVV.

V is TRBV11-3 and J is TRBJ2-1; TRBD2 matches at 12 bases. This CDR3 comprises 15 residues. The germline CDR1 and CDR2 sequences are SGHNT and YENEEA. V lost 5 bases, J lost 6 bases, and 5 bases stayed unmatched. CDR3 loop: CASSHTSGGSNEQFF. CDR3 nucleotide sequence: TGTGCCAGCAGCCACACTAGCGGGGGGTCCAATGAGCAGTTCTTC.

This chain connects TRBV2 to TRBJ2-1; 7 nucleotides line up with TRBD1. The V and J ends lost 5 bases and 8 bases, in that order; junction bases with no gene match: 12. Germline lookup yields CDR1 SNHLY and CDR2 FYNNEI. This CDR3 contains 15 residues. The CDR3 DNA is TGTGCCAGCAGTAAGGGGGAGACAGGGATCCATGAGCAGTTCTTC. Amino acids: CASSKGETGIHEQFF.

The genes are TRBV7-2 and TRBJ1-2; no definite D call. This CDR3 region has 15 residues. V dropped 4 bases and J dropped 2 bases, with 14 bases sitting between them. Germline-derived CDR1 and CDR2 are SGHTA and FQGNSA. This chain's CDR3 is CASSSYRGGNYGYTF. For the CDR3, the DNA is TGTGCCAGCAGCTCTTACCGAGGCGGGAACTATGGCTACACCTTC.

As concerns this clone: The same CDR3 arises from other DNA sequences in this sample as well. The J gene is TRBJ2-5, the V gene TRBV7-3; possibly TRBD2 for D (6 bases). CDR1 is SGHTA, CDR2 FQGTGA, per germline. Trimming took 5 bases from V and 1 from J, leaving 17 bases between them. The length of the CDR3 is 16 residues. The CDR3 protein is CASSLGVAVTQETQYF. The CDR3 DNA follows: TGTGCCAGCAGCCTAGGGGTAGCGGTTACCCAAGAGACCCAGTACTTC.

The chain has TRBV18 and TRBJ2-1; 8 bases are a match to TRBD2. The V gene end was trimmed by 2 bases and the J gene end by 3 bases; junction bases not matched to a gene: 3. The CDR3 is 15 amino acids. CDR1 is KGHSH, CDR2 LQKENI, per germline. This CDR3 reads CASSPERENYNEQFF. The CDR3 bases are TGTGCCAGCTCACCAGAGCGGGAGAACTACAATGAGCAGTTCTTC.

In its sample, this clone was seen a few times. This chain joins TRBV5-4 and TRBJ1-3; D is uncertain. Trimming took off 4 bases at V and 4 bases at J, with 12 bases between the two ends. This CDR3 comprises 14 residues. The V gene's germline CDR1 is SGHNT and CDR2 YYREEE (reference sequence). For the CDR3, the DNA is TGTGCCAGCAGCCGCGATTATGCGGGAAACACCATATATTTT. This gives the protein CASSRDYAGNTIYF.

The chain links TRBV5-1 to TRBJ1-3; D gene uncertain. The germline V gene encodes CDR1 SGHRS and CDR2 YFSETQ. The V end lost 1 base, the J end lost 0 bases, and 11 bases lay between the germline ends. There are 16 residues in the CDR3. In DNA, the CDR3 is TGCGCCAGCAGCTTGAGCGGGGATTCCTCTGGAAACACCATATATTTT. Translating gives CASSLSGDSSGNTIYF.

This clone was seen a handful of times. J is TRBJ2-6 and V is TRBV5-1; D is perhaps TRBD1 (5 bases). With 5 bases removed from V and 2 bases from J, the gap between germline ends came to 14 bases. The CDR3 extends over 16 amino acids. The germline V gene encodes CDR1 SGHRS and CDR2 YFSETQ. CDR3 sequence (DNA): TGCGCCAGCAGTGGAGTACAGGCCACTGGGGCCAACGTCCTGACTTTC. Translating gives CASSGVQATGANVLTF.

The CDR3 sequence is CARGGGQPQHF. Here the CDR3 DNA reads TGTGCCAGGGGAGGGGGGCAGCCCCAGCATTTT. The chain recombines TRBV7-9 with TRBJ1-5; tentatively, D is TRBD1 (6 bases). The CDR3 is made up of 11 amino acids. Trimming shortened V by 9 bases and J by 7 bases, and 10 bases separated the two germline ends. Germline CDR1 and CDR2: SEHNR and FQNEAQ (reference sequence).

The rearrangement uses TRBV11-1 and TRBJ1-1; D possibly corresponds to TRBD1 (6 bases). Germline V gene data show CDR1 as SGHAT and CDR2 as FQDESV (reference sequence). V lost 0 bases to trimming and J lost 3 bases, with 11 bases between them. This CDR3 comprises 15 residues. CDR3 DNA: TGTGCCAGCAGCTTAGCGCGATCAGGGGACACTGAAGCTTTCTTT. Translation gives CASSLARSGDTEAFF.

The chain is built from TRBV5-6 and TRBJ1-2; possibly TRBD1 for D (5 bases). Looked up from germline, CDR1 is SGHDT and CDR2 is YYEEEE. The germline V and J ends were trimmed by 4 bases and 8 bases, with 24 bases remaining between them. This CDR3 spans 16 amino acids. This CDR3 reads CASSDQGVRSIVGYTF. The CDR3 DNA reads as TGTGCCAGCAGCGACCAAGGGGTACGTTCCATCGTGGGCTACACCTTC.

This clone appeared a single time. The chain links TRBV28 to TRBJ2-7; a weak D match, TRBD2 (6 bases). V was pared by 6 bases and J by 4 bases, with 22 bases between. Germline V lookup: CDR1 MDHEN, CDR2 SYDVKM. This CDR3 region has 16 residues. CDR3 loop: CASSSFAAGGGYEQYF. DNA for the CDR3: TGTGCCAGCAGCTCCTTCGCAGCAGGTGGGGGGTACGAGCAGTACTTC.

This rearrangement joins TRBV5-5 to TRBJ1-1; tentative D call: TRBD1 (5 bases). Germline V lookup: CDR1 SGHKS, CDR2 YYEKEE (reference sequence). This CDR3 spans 12 amino acids. V lost 0 bases to trimming and J lost 8 bases, with 8 bases between them. CDR3 sequence: CASSLGQREAFF. CDR3 DNA sequence: TGTGCCAGCAGCTTGGGACAGAGAGAAGCTTTCTTT.

Comments on this clone: Distinct nucleotide sequences in the sample also encode this CDR3. The chain has TRBV6-6 and TRBJ1-2; 7 bases align to TRBD1. This CDR3 is built from 12 residues. Germline CDR1 is MNHNY and CDR2 is SVGAGI (reference sequence). Germline trimming cut 8 bases from V and 3 bases from J; bases unmatched to any gene: 3. The CDR3 protein is CASHRGDYGYTF. CDR3 coding DNA: TGTGCCAGCCACAGGGGAGACTATGGCTACACCTTC.

The chain has TRBV6-5 and TRBJ1-5; 10 nucleotides line up with TRBD1. This CDR3 region has 14 residues. Trimming removed 7 bases from V and 5 bases from J; junction bases left unmatched: 5. CDR1 is MNHEY, CDR2 SVGAGI, per germline. CDR3 sequence reads: CASNSDRGYQPQHF. The CDR3 bases are TGTGCCAGCAACTCGGACAGGGGGTATCAGCCCCAGCATTTT.

V usage is TRBV4-2 and J usage is TRBJ2-3, with 10 bases fitting TRBD2. V gave up 5 bases and J gave up 4 bases; unmatched junction bases: 12. The germline gives CDR1 LGHNA, CDR2 YNFKEQ. This CDR3 has 17 amino acids. The CDR3 region has the DNA TGTGCCAGCAGCTCAACTGAGCGGGGGGGCCGGTCAGATACGCAGTATTTT. This sequence encodes CASSSTERGGRSDTQYF.

This clone showed up just a few times. This chain connects TRBV19 to TRBJ1-2; TRBD1 might be the D (6 bases). This CDR3 has 12 residues. V was trimmed by 8 bases and J by 9 bases, leaving 16 bases between them. The germline gives CDR1 LNHDA, CDR2 SQIVND (reference sequence). The chain's CDR3 is CASSPGGLSYTF. The CDR3 region has the DNA TGTGCCAGTTCCCCGGGGGGGCTGAGCTACACCTTC.

The rearrangement uses TRBV5-4 and TRBJ2-5, with 9 positions matching TRBD2. CDR1 is SGHNT and CDR2 is YYREEE in the germline V gene (reference sequence). The J segment lost 2 bases and the V segment lost 4 bases, leaving 12 bases of the junction unmatched. The CDR3 extends over 17 amino acids. The CDR3 DNA sequence: TGTGCCAGCAGCCCGGGAAAAGGCGGGGGGGGGCAAGAGACCCAGTACTTC. This gives the protein CASSPGKGGGGQETQYF.

The rearrangement links TRBV11-3 to TRBJ1-2, with D uncertain. CDR1 and CDR2 (germline): SGHNT, YENEEA. CDR3 length: 13 amino acids. V was pared by 4 bases and J by 5 bases, with 11 bases between. The CDR3 nucleotides read TGTGCCAGCAGCTACCTTCACAGTTATGGCTACACCTTC. Its protein product is CASSYLHSYGYTF.

V and J are TRBV5-1 and TRBJ2-5, with 8 bases aligning to TRBD2. The V gene end was trimmed by 1 base and the J gene end by 0 bases; junction bases not matched to a gene: 11. This CDR3 has 18 residues. The germline V gene has CDR1 SGHRS and CDR2 YFSETQ. CDR3 in amino acids: CASSLYRTSPFDQETQYF. In DNA, the CDR3 is TGCGCCAGCAGCTTGTATAGGACTAGCCCCTTCGACCAAGAGACCCAGTACTTC.

The gene calls are TRBV4-1 and TRBJ1-2, with 7 bases matching TRBD1. Germline CDR1 reads MGHRA; CDR2 reads YSYEKL. The CDR3 consists of 15 residues. V gave up 2 bases and J gave up 8 bases; unmatched junction bases: 11. This chain's CDR3 is CASSQQGDSRWGYTF. The CDR3 DNA is TGCGCCAGCAGCCAACAAGGGGACAGTCGATGGGGCTACACCTTC.

The V and J genes are TRBV6-1 and TRBJ1-1; D is uncertain. Germline CDR1 is MNHNS and CDR2 is SASEGT. This CDR3 has 14 residues. V was cut by 9 bases and J by 2 bases, with 16 bases left in between. In DNA, the CDR3 is TGTGCCAGTACCCAGTGGGCCGGCAACACTGAAGCTTTCTTT. Amino acid sequence: CASTQWAGNTEAFF.

V usage is TRBV9 and J usage is TRBJ2-2; possibly TRBD2 for D (6 bases). The germline V and J ends were trimmed by 3 bases and 7 bases, with 16 bases remaining between them. The V gene's germline CDR1 is SGDLS and CDR2 YYNGEE. The CDR3 contains 15 residues. The CDR3 loop is CASSARLGSGGELFF. CDR3 bases: TGTGCCAGCAGCGCCCGACTAGGGTCCGGCGGGGAGCTGTTTTTT.

The J gene is TRBJ2-7, the V gene TRBV29-1; the D gene is possibly TRBD1 (5 bases). Germline CDR1 reads SQVTM; CDR2 reads ANQGSEA. V lost 3 bases and J 3 bases, leaving 9 bases between the germline ends. This CDR3 has 12 amino acids. As DNA, the CDR3 is TGCAGCGTTGACGGACAAATCTACGAGCAGTACTTC. Translated: CSVDGQIYEQYF.

The rearrangement uses TRBV19 and TRBJ2-3, with TRBD2 matching over 9 bases. The V and J ends lost 5 bases and 6 bases, in that order; junction bases with no gene match: 12. The CDR3 totals 16 residues. Germline V gene data show CDR1 as LNHDA and CDR2 as SQIVND (reference sequence). In nucleotides, the CDR3 is TGTGCCAGTAGTCCCCGTACGCTAGCGGGGTGGGATACGCAGTATTTT. Translated, it gives CASSPRTLAGWDTQYF.

There are a few counts of this clone. The J gene is TRBJ2-7, the V gene TRBV7-2; TRBD2 aligns across 10 bases. The CDR3 runs to 15 residues. Germline values: CDR1 SGHTA, CDR2 FQGNSA. With V trimmed by 3 bases and J by 5 bases, 7 bases remained unmatched. CDR3 coding DNA: TGTGCCAGCAGCTTCGGGGGACTAGCGTTCGACGAGCAGTACTTC. Amino acid sequence: CASSFGGLAFDEQYF.

The chain recombines TRBV5-1 with TRBJ2-5; TRBD1 is a possible D gene (5 bases). The CDR3 is 13 residues long. Trimming stripped 4 bases from V and 5 bases from J, with 12 bases between. Germline assignment: CDR1 SGHRS and CDR2 YFSETQ. The CDR3 here is CASSLRVYETQYF. The DNA of the CDR3 is TGCGCCAGCAGCCTCAGGGTTTATGAGACCCAGTACTTC.

This rearrangement joins TRBV5-1 to TRBJ2-7, with a possible D match to TRBD1 (5 bases). CDR1 is SGHRS and CDR2 is YFSETQ in the germline V gene. The V gene lost 0 bases and the J gene lost 2 bases, with 9 bases spanning the gap. This CDR3 spans 14 amino acids. In DNA form, the CDR3 reads TGCGCCAGCAGCTTGGTACAGGAGCCCTACGAGCAGTACTTC. It encodes CASSLVQEPYEQYF. Full variable domain (missing parts from reference TRBV5-1 and TRBJ2-7): KAGVTQTPRYLIKTRGQQVTLSCSPISGHRSVSWYQQTPGQGLQFLFEYFSETQRNKGNFPGRFSGRQFSNSRSEMNVSTLELGDSALYLCASSLVQEPYEQYFGPGTRLTVT.

The chain couples TRBV27 to TRBJ2-5; possible D gene TRBD2, 7 bases. Trimming removed 3 bases from V and 4 bases from J, with 15 bases in between. The germline gives CDR1 MNHEY, CDR2 SMNVEV (reference sequence). CDR3 length: 15 amino acids. DNA of the CDR3: TGTGCCAGCAGTTTCCGCCGAGGGGGGGGAGAGACCCAGTACTTC. This codes for CASSFRRGGGETQYF.